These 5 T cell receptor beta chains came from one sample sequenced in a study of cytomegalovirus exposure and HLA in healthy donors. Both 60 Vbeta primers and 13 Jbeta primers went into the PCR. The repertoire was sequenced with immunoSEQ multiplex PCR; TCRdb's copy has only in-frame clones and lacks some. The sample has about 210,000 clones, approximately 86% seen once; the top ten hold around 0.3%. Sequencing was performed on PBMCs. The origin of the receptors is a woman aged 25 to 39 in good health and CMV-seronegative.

The DNA of the CDR3 is TGTGCCTCCCGGCGGGGGCCAGAGACCCAGTACTTC. This codes for CASRRGPETQYF. The J gene is TRBJ2-5, the V gene TRBV7-9; weak D call: TRBD2 (7 bases). Looked up from germline, CDR1 is SEHNR and CDR2 is FQNEAQ (reference sequence). The CDR3 consists of 12 residues. The germline V and J ends were trimmed by 11 bases and 4 bases, with 14 bases remaining between them.

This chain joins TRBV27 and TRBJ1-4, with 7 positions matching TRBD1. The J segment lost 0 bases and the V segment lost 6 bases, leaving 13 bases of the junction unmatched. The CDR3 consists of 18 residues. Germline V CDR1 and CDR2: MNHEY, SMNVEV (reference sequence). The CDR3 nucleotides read TGTGCCAGCAGGTGGACAGGCAATAACCTTGCAACTAATGAAAAACTGTTTTTT. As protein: CASRWTGNNLATNEKLFF. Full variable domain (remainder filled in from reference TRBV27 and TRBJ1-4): EAQVTQNPRYLITVTGKKLTVTCSQNMNHEYMSWYRQDPGLGLRQIYYSMNVEVTDKGDVPEGYKVSRKEKRNFPLILESPSPNQTSLYFCASRWTGNNLATNEKLFFGSGTQLSVL.

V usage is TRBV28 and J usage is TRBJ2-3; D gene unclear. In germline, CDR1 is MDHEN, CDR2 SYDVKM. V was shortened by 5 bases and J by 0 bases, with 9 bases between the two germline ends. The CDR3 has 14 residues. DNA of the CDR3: TGTGCCAGCAGTCGCTCGAGGAGCACAGATACGCAGTATTTT. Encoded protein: CASSRSRSTDTQYF.

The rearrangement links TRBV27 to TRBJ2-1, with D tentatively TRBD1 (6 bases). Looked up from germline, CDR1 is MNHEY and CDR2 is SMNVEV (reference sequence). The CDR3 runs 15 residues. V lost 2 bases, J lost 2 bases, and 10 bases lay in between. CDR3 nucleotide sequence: TGTGCCAGCAGTTTAGACAGGAGACCCTACAATGAGCAGTTCTTC. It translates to CASSLDRRPYNEQFF.

CDR3 DNA: TGTGCCAGCAGCGCCGGGACTAGCGCTAACAATGAGCAGTTCTTC. Translated: CASSAGTSANNEQFF. The J gene is TRBJ2-1, the V gene TRBV9; TRBD2 aligns across 10 bases. Germline-derived CDR1 and CDR2 are SGDLS and YYNGEE. CDR3 size: 15 residues. V gave up 3 bases and J gave up 5 bases; unmatched junction bases: 5.